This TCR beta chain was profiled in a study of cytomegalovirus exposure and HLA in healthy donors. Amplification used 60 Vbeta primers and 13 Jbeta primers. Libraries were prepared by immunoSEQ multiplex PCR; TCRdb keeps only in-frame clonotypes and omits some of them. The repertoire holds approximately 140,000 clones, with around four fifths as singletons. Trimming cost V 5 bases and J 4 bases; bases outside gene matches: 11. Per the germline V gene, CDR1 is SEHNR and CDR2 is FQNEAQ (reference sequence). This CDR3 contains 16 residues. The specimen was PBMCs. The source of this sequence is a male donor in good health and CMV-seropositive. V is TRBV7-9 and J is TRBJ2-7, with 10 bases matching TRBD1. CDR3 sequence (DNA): TGTGCCAGCAGCCCCATACCGGGACAGGGGCCTTACGAGCAGTACTTC. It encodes CASSPIPGQGPYEQYF.